Listed here is a single TCR beta chain. Antigen specificity is unknown. This sample stems from a study of cytomegalovirus exposure and HLA in healthy donors. The V gene lost 4 bases and the J gene lost 6 bases, with 13 bases spanning the gap. CDR1 is MGHRA and CDR2 is YSYEKL in the germline V gene. The CDR3 is 14 amino acids. Findings and limits, study-wide: The CMV antigen specificity of three CMV-associated chains was confirmed through in vitro analysis.

Assay used: immunoSEQ multiplex PCR; TCRdb lists only in-frame clones, some missing. This sample carries hundreds of thousands of clones, roughly 90% of them seen once, and the ten largest clones take 0.65% to 0.95%. V is TRBV4-1 and J is TRBJ2-1, with D perhaps TRBD1 (6 bases). The clonotype originates from a woman between 18 and 29 years old in good health and CMV-seronegative. The source material was PBMCs. In DNA, the CDR3 is TGCGCCAGCAGCCGTTTGACAGGACCCAATGAGCAGTTCTTC. Residues: CASSRLTGPNEQFF.